The 9 T cell receptor beta chains presented below share a single source sample, sequenced in a study of cytotoxic CD8 clonotypes in ibrutinib-treated CLL (dated by TCRdb to about 2021). The time point label on this specimen signifies: roughly 12 months on ibrutinib. The protocol used for the library was the immunoSEQ multiplex PCR assay. The immuneACCESS repertoire file appears here via TCRdb, limited to in-frame rearrangements. These files lack a portion of the clones; in checked studies, under half of the deficit traces to unresolved V genes, and the cause of the others is not known. The sample table contains about 63,000 clones; only one count was recorded for roughly 70% of them. Roughly two fifths of the sample goes to the ten largest clones. The sample here was PBMCs, taken after 12 months of ibrutinib treatment. The receptors originated from a human donor with chronic lymphocytic leukemia.

The chain combines TRBV9 with TRBJ1-2; D not resolved. The CDR3 length is 16 residues. CDR1 and CDR2 from the germline V gene are SGDLS and YYNGEE. The ends were cut back, 0 bases at V and 8 bases at J, with 20 bases in the middle. Written as DNA, the CDR3 is TGTGCCAGCAGCGTAGAGTCGGAGCCCCGCTATTGGGGCTACACCTTC. Translating gives CASSVESEPRYWGYTF. Complete variable domain (other parts from reference TRBV9 and TRBJ1-2): DSGVTQTPKHLITATGQRVTLRCSPRSGDLSVYWYQQSLDQGLQFLIQYYNGEERAKGNILERFSAQQFPDLHSELNLSSLELGDSALYFCASSVESEPRYWGYTFGSGTRLTVV.

This chain joins TRBV11-2 and TRBJ1-1; 7 bases fit TRBD1. Germline loops: CDR1 SGHAT, CDR2 FQNNGV. V lost 1 base, J lost 3 bases, and 2 bases stayed unmatched. There are 14 residues in the CDR3. The CDR3 here is CASSLVGGDTEAFF. In DNA form, the CDR3 reads TGTGCCAGCAGCTTAGTAGGGGGCGACACTGAAGCTTTCTTT.

The V gene is TRBV7-2, the J gene TRBJ2-2; weak D call: TRBD2 (6 bases). Per germline, CDR1 SGHTA and CDR2 FQGNSA. The germline V and J ends were trimmed by 0 bases and 2 bases, with 19 bases remaining between them. The CDR3 covers 19 residues. In DNA form, the CDR3 reads TGTGCCAGCAGCTTAGCGTACCTAGGAGGGAGTCTTAACACCGGGGAGCTGTTTTTT. This codes for CASSLAYLGGSLNTGELFF.

The CDR3 is CASSQRQGNTEAFF. The DNA for the CDR3 is TGTGCCAGCAGCCAAAGACAGGGAAACACTGAAGCTTTCTTT. The J gene is TRBJ1-1, the V gene TRBV7-8, with 7 positions matching TRBD1. Germline CDR1 SGHVS, CDR2 FQNEAQ. The V gene end was trimmed by 5 bases and the J gene end by 2 bases; junction bases not matched to a gene: 5. The CDR3 length is 14 residues. Based on the CDR3 plus reference TRBV7-8 and TRBJ1-1, the full variable domain is GAGVSQSPRYKVAKRGQDVALRCDPISGHVSLFWYQQALGQGPEFLTYFQNEAQLDKSGLPSDRFFAERPEGSVSTLKIQRTQQEDSAVYLCASSQRQGNTEAFFGQGTRLTVV.

By share, this clone ranks as medium-sized. V and J are TRBV2 and TRBJ2-7; 11 bases map to TRBD2. The junction had 2 bases not matched to a gene; V was cut back by 4 bases and J by 12 bases. CDR3 length: 11 residues. The germline V gene encodes CDR1 SNHLY and CDR2 FYNNEI. CDR3 DNA: TGTGCCAGCAGTGTCGGACTAGCGGGGTACTTC. Translated: CASSVGLAGYF.

This clone appeared a few times. The chain is built from TRBV19 and TRBJ2-7, with TRBD2 matching 10 bases. This CDR3 comprises 19 residues. The V and J ends lost 1 base and 3 bases, in that order; junction bases with no gene match: 15. The germline V gene encodes CDR1 LNHDA and CDR2 SQIVND (reference sequence). CDR3 in DNA: TGTGCCAGTAGTATAGTTCCCGTCGGCCTAGCGGGAGTCCTCTACGAGCAGTACTTC. Protein product: CASSIVPVGLAGVLYEQYF.

This CDR3 is CATSRGDLSYEQYF. CDR3 sequence (DNA): TGTGCCACCAGCAGAGGGGACCTCTCCTACGAGCAGTACTTC. The chain recombines TRBV15 with TRBJ2-7; D is perhaps TRBD1 or TRBD2 (5 bases each). CDR1 is LNHNV, CDR2 YYDKDF, per germline (reference sequence). This CDR3 is 14 amino acids long. Trimming cost V 1 base and J 0 bases, with 7 bases left between them.

This clone occurred once. The V and J genes are TRBV6-5 and TRBJ1-5; D remains unclear. This CDR3 region has 14 residues. The V and J ends lost 6 bases and 6 bases respectively, with 15 bases between them. Germline CDR1 and CDR2: MNHEY and SVGAGI. The CDR3 region is CASRRAIATQPQHF. The CDR3 coding sequence is TGTGCCAGCAGACGGGCCATAGCGACTCAGCCCCAGCATTTT.

The chain links TRBV6-1 to TRBJ2-4, with TRBD1 identical over 7 bases. V lost 9 bases, J lost 10 bases, and 9 bases stayed unmatched. The CDR3 totals 12 residues. In germline, CDR1 is MNHNS, CDR2 SASEGT. CDR3: CARPGQEKIQYF. DNA for the CDR3: TGTGCCAGACCAGGACAGGAGAAGATTCAGTACTTC.